This TCR beta chain emerged from a study of T cells in Graves' hyperthyroidism and ophthalmopathy. General study points: Clonotypes that were expanded in thyroid above 0.001 mostly appeared in blood too.

This clonotype was found many times. Its target is unknown. Used for diagnoses were clinical symptoms, serum thyroxine and TRAb, thyroid ultrasound and orbital computed tomography. TCR beta CDR3 region amplification was performed from RNA transcripts. First-round RT-PCR of the TCR CDR3 relied on the HTBI primer set. TCRdb processed the multiplex PCR reads anew with MiXCR; each CDR3 protein has one entry. The table lists over 700,000 distinct CDR3 sequences, over 35% of them singletons. V was clipped by 6 bases and J by 3 bases, with 13 bases between them. Germline CDR1 and CDR2: SGDLS and YYNGEE. The CDR3 length is 14 residues.

This receptor was taken from a young man with Graves' hyperthyroidism. The specimen sequenced was blood. The chain employs TRBV9 and TRBJ1-5; D is unclear. The CDR3 DNA is TGTGCCAGCAACGGTGGTCAGCCCAATCAGCCCCAGCATTTT. Its translation: CASNGGQPNQPQHF.